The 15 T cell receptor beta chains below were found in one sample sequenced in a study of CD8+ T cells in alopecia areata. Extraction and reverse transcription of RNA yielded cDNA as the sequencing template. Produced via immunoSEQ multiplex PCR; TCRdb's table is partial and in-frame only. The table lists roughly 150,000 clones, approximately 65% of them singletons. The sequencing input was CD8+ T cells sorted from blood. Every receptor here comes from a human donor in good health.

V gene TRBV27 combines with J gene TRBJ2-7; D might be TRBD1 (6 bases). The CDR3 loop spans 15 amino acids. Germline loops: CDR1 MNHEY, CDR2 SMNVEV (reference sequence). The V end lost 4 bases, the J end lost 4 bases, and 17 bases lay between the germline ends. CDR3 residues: CASSYARTAHYEQYF. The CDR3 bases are TGTGCCAGCAGTTATGCAAGGACAGCTCATTACGAGCAGTACTTC.

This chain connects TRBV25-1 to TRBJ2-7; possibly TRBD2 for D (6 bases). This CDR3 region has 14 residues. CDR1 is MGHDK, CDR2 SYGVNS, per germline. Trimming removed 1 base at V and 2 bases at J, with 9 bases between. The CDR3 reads CASSELGEAYEQYF. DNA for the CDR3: TGTGCCAGCAGTGAATTGGGGGAGGCCTACGAGCAGTACTTC.

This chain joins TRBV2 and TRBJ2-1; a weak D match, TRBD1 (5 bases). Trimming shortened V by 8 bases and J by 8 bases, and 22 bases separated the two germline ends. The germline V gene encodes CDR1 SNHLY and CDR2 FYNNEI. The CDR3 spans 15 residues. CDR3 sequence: CASHPPRVGIHEQFF. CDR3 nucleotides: TGTGCCAGCCACCCCCCCAGGGTTGGAATCCATGAGCAGTTCTTC.

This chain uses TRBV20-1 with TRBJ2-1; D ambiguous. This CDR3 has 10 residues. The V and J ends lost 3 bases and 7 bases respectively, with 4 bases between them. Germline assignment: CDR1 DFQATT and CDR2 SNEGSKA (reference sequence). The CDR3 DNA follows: TGCAGTGCTAGTGTGAATGAGCAGTTCTTC. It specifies CSASVNEQFF.

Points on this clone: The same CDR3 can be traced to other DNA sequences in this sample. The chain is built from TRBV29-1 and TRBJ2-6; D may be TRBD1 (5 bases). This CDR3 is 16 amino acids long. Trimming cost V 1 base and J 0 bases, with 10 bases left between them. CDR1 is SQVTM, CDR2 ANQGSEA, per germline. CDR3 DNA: TGCAGCGTTGAAGCCAGGGCGAGCTCTGGGGCCAACGTCCTGACTTTC. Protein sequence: CSVEARASSGANVLTF.

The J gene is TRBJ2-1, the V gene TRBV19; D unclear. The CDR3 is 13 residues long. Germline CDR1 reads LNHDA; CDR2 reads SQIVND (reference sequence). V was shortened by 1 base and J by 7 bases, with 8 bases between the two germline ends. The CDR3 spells CASSIVTRNEQFF. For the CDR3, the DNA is TGTGCCAGTAGTATAGTGACGAGGAATGAGCAGTTCTTC.

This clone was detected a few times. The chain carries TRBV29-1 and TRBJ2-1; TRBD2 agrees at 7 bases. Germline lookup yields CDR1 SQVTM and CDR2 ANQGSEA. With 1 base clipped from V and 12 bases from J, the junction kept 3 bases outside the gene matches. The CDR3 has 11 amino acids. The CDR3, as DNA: TGCAGCGTTGAAGGAGGGGAGGGGCAGTTCTTC. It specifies CSVEGGEGQFF.

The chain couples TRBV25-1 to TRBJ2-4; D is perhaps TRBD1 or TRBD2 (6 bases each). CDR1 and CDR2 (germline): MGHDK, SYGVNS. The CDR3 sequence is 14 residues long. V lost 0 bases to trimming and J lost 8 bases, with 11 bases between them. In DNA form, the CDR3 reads TGTGCCAGCAGTGAATACTGGGGGGCGGACATTCAGTACTTC. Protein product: CASSEYWGADIQYF.

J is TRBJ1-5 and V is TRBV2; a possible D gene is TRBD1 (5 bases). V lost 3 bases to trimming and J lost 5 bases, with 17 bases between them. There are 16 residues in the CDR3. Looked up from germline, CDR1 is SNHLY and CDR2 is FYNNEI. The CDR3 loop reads CASSEMDTHRDQPQHF. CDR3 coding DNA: TGTGCCAGCAGTGAGATGGACACGCATAGGGATCAGCCCCAGCATTTT.

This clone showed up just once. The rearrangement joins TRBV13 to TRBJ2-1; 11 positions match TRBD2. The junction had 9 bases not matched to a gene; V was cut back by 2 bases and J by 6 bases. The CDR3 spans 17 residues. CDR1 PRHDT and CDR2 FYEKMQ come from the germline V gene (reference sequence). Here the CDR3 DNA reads TGTGCCAGCAGCTTATATTTAGCGGGAGGGCAGGGCAATGAGCAGTTCTTC. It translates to CASSLYLAGGQGNEQFF.

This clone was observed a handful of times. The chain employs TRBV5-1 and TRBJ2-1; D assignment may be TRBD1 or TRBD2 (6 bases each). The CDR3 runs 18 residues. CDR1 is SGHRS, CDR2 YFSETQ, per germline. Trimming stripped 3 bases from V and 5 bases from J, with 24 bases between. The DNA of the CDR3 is TGCGCCAGCAGCTACTCCTTGGGGGGCAACTATATTAACAATGAGCAGTTCTTC. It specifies CASSYSLGGNYINNEQFF.

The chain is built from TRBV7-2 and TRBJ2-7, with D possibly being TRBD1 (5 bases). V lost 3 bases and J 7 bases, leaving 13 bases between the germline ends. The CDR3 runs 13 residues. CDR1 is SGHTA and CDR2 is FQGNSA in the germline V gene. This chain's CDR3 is CASSFVQGREQYF. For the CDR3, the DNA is TGTGCCAGCAGCTTTGTCCAGGGAAGGGAGCAGTACTTC.

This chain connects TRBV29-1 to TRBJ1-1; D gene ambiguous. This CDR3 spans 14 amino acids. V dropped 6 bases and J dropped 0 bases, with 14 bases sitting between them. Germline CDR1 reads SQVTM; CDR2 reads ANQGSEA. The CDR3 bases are TGCAGCGTGGAAACGGACGGACTGAACACTGAAGCTTTCTTT. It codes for CSVETDGLNTEAFF.

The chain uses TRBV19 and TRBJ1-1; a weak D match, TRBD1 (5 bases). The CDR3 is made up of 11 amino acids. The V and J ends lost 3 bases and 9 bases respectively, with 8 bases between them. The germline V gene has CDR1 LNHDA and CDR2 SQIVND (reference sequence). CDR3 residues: CASSIGGKAFF. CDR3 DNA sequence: TGTGCCAGTAGTATTGGGGGTAAAGCTTTCTTT.

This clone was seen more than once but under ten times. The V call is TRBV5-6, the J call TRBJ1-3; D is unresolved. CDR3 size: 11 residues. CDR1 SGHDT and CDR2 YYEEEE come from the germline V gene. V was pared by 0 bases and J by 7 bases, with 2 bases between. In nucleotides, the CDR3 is TGTGCCAGCAGCTTGGTTAACACCATATATTTT. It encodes CASSLVNTIYF.